The source of this TCR beta chain is a study of blood T cell repertoires in COVID-19. Study information: Material from acute and convalescent COVID-19 was sourced from the United States, Italy and Spain. PBMCs, B-cell-depleted T cells, or T cells provided the cDNA or gDNA that made up the material.

This clone was picked up one time. In the original analysis: Scientists estimated how many nucleated cells there were by amplifying reference gene primers. Assay: immunoSEQ multiplex PCR; the TCRdb copy retains only in-frame clones and omits some. The DNA was the basis for D and trimming; V, J and clone size are from that table. The sample lists about 160,000 clones; roughly 93% were seen once. The CDR3 totals 12 residues. In germline, CDR1 is SGHTA, CDR2 FQGNSA. Trimming left V 3 bases short and J 4 bases short, with 4 bases between. The receptor was derived from a woman aged 45-60 years with acute or convalescent COVID-19. The chain employs TRBV7-2 and TRBJ1-3; D is ambiguous. Sequenced sample: peripheral blood. The CDR3, as DNA: TGTGCCAGCAGCTTCGTGGGAAACACCATATATTTT. It translates to CASSFVGNTIYF.